What follows is one T cell receptor beta chain and its context. Measured with immunoSEQ multiplex PCR; TCRdb has only the in-frame clones, and not every one. The sample holds 100,000 or so clones; 81% are singletons and the top ten take approximately 38%. These data belong to a study of blood T cell repertoires in COVID-19. With 4 bases clipped from V and 4 bases from J, the junction kept 13 bases outside the gene matches. The germline CDR1 and CDR2 sequences are MDHEN and SYDVKM. This CDR3 spans 16 amino acids. The chain employs TRBV28 and TRBJ2-7; 7 bases map to TRBD2. The sample taken for sequencing was peripheral blood. This TCR was recovered from a man at least 80 years old with acute or convalescent COVID-19. CDR3 amino acids: CASSSPVGGSYYEQYF. CDR3 nucleotides: TGTGCCAGCAGTTCCCCCGTAGGCGGGAGTTATTACGAGCAGTACTTC.